This T cell receptor (beta chain) was captured by sequencing in a study of cytomegalovirus exposure and HLA in healthy donors. Study information: Findings of an earlier analysis included over 95 million unique TCR beta sequences from about 180 million T cells. About 80 million unique TCRs, all from HLA-typed donors, were included in an early release of the data. Findings of the study overall: An observed cluster of highly shared sequence variants was recorded as a likely sequencing artifact. Cytomegalovirus association was assigned to about 180 TCR beta chains.

There are 14 residues in the CDR3. The germline CDR1 and CDR2 sequences are MNHNY and SVGAGI (reference sequence). The V segment lost 5 bases and the J segment 0 bases; nucleotides outside the gene matches: 2. As regards this clone: Its target is unknown.

PCR employed 60 Vbeta and 13 Jbeta primers. Sequencing used immunoSEQ multiplex PCR; TCRdb keeps in-frame clones, though not all of them. There are around 140,000 clones in the sample; about 82% occur only once, and 1.8% lies in the top ten. The chain links TRBV6-6 to TRBJ2-7; 9 nucleotides line up with TRBD1. The TCR originated in a female donor in good health and CMV-seropositive. Sequencing was done on a sample of PBMCs. The CDR3 sequence: CASSRQGDSYEQYF. CDR3 bases: TGTGCCAGCAGTAGACAGGGGGACTCCTACGAGCAGTACTTC.